The 13 T cell receptor beta chains given below trace back to one sample, sequenced in a study of CD8 T cells in Susac syndrome. 0.5 to 1 ug RNA was reverse transcribed with random hexamers. TCRdb called the immunoSEQ multiplex PCR reads again in MiXCR, with one record for every CDR3 protein. The table includes around 230,000 distinct CDR3 sequences, 95% detected once. The sequenced sample was CD4+ T cells from PBMCs. All receptors come from a human donor with multiple sclerosis.

V gene TRBV7-3 combines with J gene TRBJ2-7, with a possible D match to TRBD1 (5 bases). This CDR3 spans 14 amino acids. Trimming cost V 7 bases and J 5 bases, with 18 bases left between them. Per germline, CDR1 SGHTA and CDR2 FQGTGA. This CDR3 is CASNLMQGSNEQYF. The CDR3 DNA reads as TGTGCCAGCAACCTTATGCAGGGTAGTAACGAGCAGTACTTC.

This clonotype has a single count. V and J are TRBV7-9 and TRBJ2-5; 7 nucleotides align to TRBD1. Losses at the gene ends were 8 bases for V and 4 bases for J; bases not matched to a gene: 10. The CDR3 sequence is 14 residues long. CDR1 SEHNR and CDR2 FQNEAQ come from the germline V gene (reference sequence). CDR3 sequence: CASGQAASLETQYF. The CDR3 DNA reads TGTGCCAGCGGACAGGCGGCGAGCCTAGAGACCCAGTACTTC.

This clonotype appeared a single time. V usage is TRBV20-1 and J usage is TRBJ2-2, with 9 bases matching TRBD2. The CDR3 extends over 15 amino acids. Germline V lookup: CDR1 DFQATT, CDR2 SNEGSKA (reference sequence). Unmatched junction bases numbered 5, after V lost 2 bases and J lost 4 bases. CDR3 DNA: TGCAGTGCTAGAACTAGCGGGTCTTCCACCGGGGAGCTGTTTTTT. Residues: CSARTSGSSTGELFF.

V usage is TRBV29-1 and J usage is TRBJ2-7; D is possibly TRBD2 (6 bases). The CDR3 runs to 14 residues. Germline assignment: CDR1 SQVTM and CDR2 ANQGSEA. Trimming shortened V by 4 bases and J by 2 bases, and 15 bases separated the two germline ends. As DNA, the CDR3 is TGCAGCGTTGCGGGGACTGCACGCGCCTACGAGCAGTACTTC. Its translation: CSVAGTARAYEQYF.

The CDR3 DNA sequence: TGTGCCAGCAGTGGGGATAGCGGGAGTCCCAACGAGCAGTACTTC. Protein sequence: CASSGDSGSPNEQYF. The gene calls are TRBV28 and TRBJ2-7; 9 bases fit TRBD2. CDR1 and CDR2 from the germline V gene are MDHEN and SYDVKM. V trimming: 5 bases; J trimming: 5 bases; junction bases outside the gene matches: 10. The CDR3 length is 15 residues.

In this sample, this clonotype turned up once. V usage is TRBV4-1 and J usage is TRBJ1-2, with TRBD1 matching over 7 bases. There are 14 residues in the CDR3. Germline V gene data show CDR1 as MGHRA and CDR2 as YSYEKL. V gave up 3 bases and J gave up 7 bases; unmatched junction bases: 8. The CDR3 loop reads CASSHPDREGGYTF. CDR3 DNA sequence: TGCGCCAGCAGCCATCCCGACAGGGAGGGTGGCTACACCTTC.

This clonotype appeared a single time. The chain couples TRBV20-1 to TRBJ2-7; 9 positions match TRBD1. Unmatched junction bases numbered 9, after V lost 6 bases and J lost 0 bases. Germline V gives CDR1 DFQATT, CDR2 SNEGSKA (reference sequence). This CDR3 has 15 amino acids. CDR3 DNA: TGCAGTGCCGCAGGAGGGGACAGGGCCTCCTACGAGCAGTACTTC. Translated, it gives CSAAGGDRASYEQYF.

This chain links TRBV7-2 with TRBJ2-3; 7 bases agree with TRBD1. Trimming removed 6 bases from V and 4 bases from J; junction bases left unmatched: 10. The CDR3 covers 15 residues. Germline lookup yields CDR1 SGHTA and CDR2 FQGNSA. CDR3 DNA: TGTGCCAGCAGGGAAATACAGGGGATAGCAGATACGCAGTATTTT. It yields the protein CASREIQGIADTQYF.

The chain combines TRBV7-2 with TRBJ1-1, with 8 bases aligning to TRBD1. The length of the CDR3 is 14 residues. The germline V gene has CDR1 SGHTA and CDR2 FQGNSA. V dropped 6 bases and J dropped 0; count of bases not matched to a gene: 3. CDR3 amino acids: CASRRDRLNTEAFF. DNA of the CDR3: TGTGCCAGCAGACGGGACAGGCTGAACACTGAAGCTTTCTTT. Based on the CDR3 plus reference TRBV7-2 and TRBJ1-1, the full variable domain is GAGVSQSPSNKVTEKGKDVELRCDPISGHTALYWYRQSLGQGLEFLIYFQGNSAPDKSGLPSDRFSAERTGGSVSTLTIQRTQQEDSAVYLCASRRDRLNTEAFFGQGTRLTVV.

J is TRBJ1-2 and V is TRBV29-1; 8 bases agree with TRBD1. The germline V gene encodes CDR1 SQVTM and CDR2 ANQGSEA. This CDR3 is 13 amino acids long. V gave up 4 bases and J gave up 3 bases; unmatched junction bases: 4. CDR3 in DNA: TGCAGCGTTGCACAGGGGGGGGACTATGGCTACACCTTC. As protein: CSVAQGGDYGYTF.

The chain carries TRBV19 and TRBJ2-5; D possibly corresponds to TRBD2 (5 bases). V lost 5 bases to trimming and J lost 4 bases, with 11 bases between them. Germline values: CDR1 LNHDA, CDR2 SQIVND (reference sequence). The CDR3 spans 13 residues. CDR3 protein: CASSLRERETQYF. Here the CDR3 DNA reads TGTGCCAGTAGTTTACGGGAACGAGAGACCCAGTACTTC.

The genes are TRBV15 and TRBJ2-3, with 14 bases identical to TRBD2. Germline values: CDR1 LNHNV, CDR2 YYDKDF (reference sequence). This CDR3 has 18 amino acids. V trimming: 0 bases; J trimming: 4 bases; junction bases outside the gene matches: 6. DNA for the CDR3: TGTGCCACCAGCAGAGATGGGACTAGCGGGAGAGGAGCAGATACGCAGTATTTT. Translating gives CATSRDGTSGRGADTQYF.

The chain employs TRBV5-1 and TRBJ2-7, with a possible D match to TRBD1 (7 bases). The V gene lost 4 bases and the J gene lost 3 bases, with 20 bases spanning the gap. Germline V CDR1 and CDR2: SGHRS, YFSETQ. This CDR3 is built from 16 residues. The CDR3 DNA reads TGCGCCAGCAGCCTTCGACAGGGACTGACTCTCTACGAGCAGTACTTC. Translated, it gives CASSLRQGLTLYEQYF.